This entry concerns a single T cell receptor (beta chain). The target antigen is unknown. The data were taken from a study of human T cells and chemical hapten exposure. Study in general: Per-sample TCR yield variability stemmed mainly from small pooled library volume differences. Study observations and caveats: TCRs whose frequency exceeded 1 in 1000 remained the same following DPC sensitization.

Within the library, unique molecular identifiers were attached to each individual cDNA molecule. In the original workflow: From about 20,000 to 690,000 TCRs were found per sample, with a median of about 96,000. TCRdb used MiXCR to reprocess the RACE reads, holding one entry per CDR3 protein. The V and J calls follow TCRdb's processing rather than the paper's. Of about 82,000 distinct CDR3 sequences listed, 8.6% were seen once; the top ten hold around 1.4%. In germline, CDR1 is MNHNY, CDR2 SVGAGI (reference sequence). V was pared by 0 bases and J by 5 bases, with 6 bases between. The CDR3 spans 13 residues. Time point here: healthy volunteer bleed at 6 weeks. Total RNA extraction was carried out from unfractionated whole blood.

The V gene is TRBV6-6, the J gene TRBJ2-3; D gene uncertain. This sequence was found in a male donor in good health. Some clones in this sample may be carry-over from other donors' samples. The sequencing input was whole blood. The DNA for the CDR3 is TGTGCCAGCAGTTACTCCCCCGGAGATACGCAGTATTTT. Protein sequence: CASSYSPGDTQYF.